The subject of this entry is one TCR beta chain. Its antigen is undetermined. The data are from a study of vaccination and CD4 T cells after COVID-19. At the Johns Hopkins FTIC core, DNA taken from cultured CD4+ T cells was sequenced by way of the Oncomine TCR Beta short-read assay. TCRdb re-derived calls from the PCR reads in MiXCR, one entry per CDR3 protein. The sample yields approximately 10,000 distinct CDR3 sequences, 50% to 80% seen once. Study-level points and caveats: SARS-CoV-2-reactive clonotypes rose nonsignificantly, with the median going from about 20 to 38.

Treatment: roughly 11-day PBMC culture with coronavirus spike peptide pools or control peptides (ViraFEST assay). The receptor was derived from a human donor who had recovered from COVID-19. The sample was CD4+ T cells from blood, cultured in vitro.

CDR3 sequence: CATSRDPSGRAGELFF. The CDR3 nucleotides read TGTGCCACCAGCAGAGATCCAAGCGGGAGGGCCGGGGAGCTGTTTTTT. This rearrangement joins TRBV15 to TRBJ2-2, with 10 bases lining up with TRBD2. The germline CDR1 and CDR2 sequences are LNHNV and YYDKDF (reference sequence). The CDR3 extends over 16 amino acids. V gave up 0 bases and J gave up 6 bases; unmatched junction bases: 4.